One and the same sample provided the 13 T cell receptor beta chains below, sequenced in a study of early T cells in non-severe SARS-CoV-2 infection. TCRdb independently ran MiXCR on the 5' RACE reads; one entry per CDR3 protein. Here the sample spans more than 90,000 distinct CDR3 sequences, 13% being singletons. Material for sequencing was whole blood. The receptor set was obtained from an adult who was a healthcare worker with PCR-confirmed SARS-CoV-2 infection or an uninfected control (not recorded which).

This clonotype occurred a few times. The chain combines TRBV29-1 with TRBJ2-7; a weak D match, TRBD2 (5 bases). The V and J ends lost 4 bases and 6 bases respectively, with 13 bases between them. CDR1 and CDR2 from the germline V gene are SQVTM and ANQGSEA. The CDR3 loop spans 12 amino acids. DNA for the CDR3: TGCAGCGTTGGGCGGGCGGTCGGCGAGCAGTACTTC. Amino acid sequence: CSVGRAVGEQYF.

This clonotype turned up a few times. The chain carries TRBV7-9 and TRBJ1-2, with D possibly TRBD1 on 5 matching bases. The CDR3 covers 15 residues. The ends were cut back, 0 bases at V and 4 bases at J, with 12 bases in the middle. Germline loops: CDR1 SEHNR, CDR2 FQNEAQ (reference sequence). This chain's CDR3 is CASSLAGGAGYGYTF. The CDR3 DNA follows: TGTGCCAGCAGCTTAGCTGGAGGGGCTGGCTATGGCTACACCTTC.

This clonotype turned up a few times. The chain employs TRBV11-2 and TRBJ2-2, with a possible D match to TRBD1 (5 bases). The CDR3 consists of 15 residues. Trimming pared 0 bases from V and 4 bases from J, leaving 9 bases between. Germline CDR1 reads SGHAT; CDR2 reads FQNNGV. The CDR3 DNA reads TGTGCCAGCAGCTTAGACAGGGCCCCCACCGGGGAGCTGTTTTTT. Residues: CASSLDRAPTGELFF.

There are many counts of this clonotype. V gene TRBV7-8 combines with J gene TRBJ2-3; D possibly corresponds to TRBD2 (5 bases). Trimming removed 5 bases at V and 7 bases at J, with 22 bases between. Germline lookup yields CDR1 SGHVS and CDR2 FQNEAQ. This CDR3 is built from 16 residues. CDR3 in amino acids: CASSLVRTPTGNTQYF. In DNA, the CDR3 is TGTGCCAGCAGCCTAGTCCGGACTCCTACGGGGAATACGCAGTATTTT.

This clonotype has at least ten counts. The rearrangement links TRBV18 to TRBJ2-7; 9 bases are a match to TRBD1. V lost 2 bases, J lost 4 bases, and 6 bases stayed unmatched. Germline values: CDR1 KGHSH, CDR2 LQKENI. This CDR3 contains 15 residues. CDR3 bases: TGTGCCAGCTCACCATTGGGACAGGGTTGGTACGAGCAGTACTTC. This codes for CASSPLGQGWYEQYF.

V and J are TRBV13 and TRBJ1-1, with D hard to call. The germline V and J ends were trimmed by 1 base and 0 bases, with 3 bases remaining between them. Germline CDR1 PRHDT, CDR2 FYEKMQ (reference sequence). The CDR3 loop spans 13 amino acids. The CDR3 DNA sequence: TGTGCCAGCAGCTTAGAAGTGAACACTGAAGCTTTCTTT. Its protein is CASSLEVNTEAFF.

CDR3 amino acids: CATSDPRDRGQPQHF. The CDR3 DNA sequence: TGTGCCACCAGTGACCCCCGGGACAGGGGCCAGCCCCAGCATTTT. J is TRBJ1-5 and V is TRBV24-1; 10 nucleotides align to TRBD1. The V and J ends lost 4 bases and 7 bases, in that order; junction bases with no gene match: 6. The germline V gene has CDR1 KGHDR and CDR2 SFDVKD. CDR3 length equals 15 residues.

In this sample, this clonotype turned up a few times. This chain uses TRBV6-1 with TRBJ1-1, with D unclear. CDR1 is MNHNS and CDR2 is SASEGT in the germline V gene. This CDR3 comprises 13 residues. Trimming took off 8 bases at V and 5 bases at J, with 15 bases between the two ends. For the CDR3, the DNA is TGTGCCAGCGCCCAGCCCGTCAGGACTGAAGCTTTCTTT. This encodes CASAQPVRTEAFF.

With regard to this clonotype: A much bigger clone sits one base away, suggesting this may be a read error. The CDR3 reads CASSVTSWEPYNEQFF. The CDR3 DNA follows: TGCGCCAGCAGCGTGACTAGCTGGGAGCCCTACAATGAGCAGTTCTTC. The chain employs TRBV5-1 and TRBJ2-1; 7 bases line up with TRBD2. V trimming: 4 bases; J trimming: 2 bases; junction bases outside the gene matches: 9. CDR1 SGHRS and CDR2 YFSETQ come from the germline V gene. This CDR3 comprises 16 residues.

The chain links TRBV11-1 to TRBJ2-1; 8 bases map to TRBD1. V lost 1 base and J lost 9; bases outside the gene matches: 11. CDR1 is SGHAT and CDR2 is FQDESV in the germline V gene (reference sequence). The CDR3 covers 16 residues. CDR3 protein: CASSLVLSGGLSEQFF. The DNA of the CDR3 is TGTGCCAGCAGCTTAGTCTTATCAGGGGGCCTAAGTGAGCAGTTCTTC.

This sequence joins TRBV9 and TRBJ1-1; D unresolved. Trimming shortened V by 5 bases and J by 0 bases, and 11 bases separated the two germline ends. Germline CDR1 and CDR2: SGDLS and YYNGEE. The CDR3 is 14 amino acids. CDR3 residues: CASSGGLLNTEAFF. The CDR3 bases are TGTGCCAGCAGTGGCGGACTCTTGAACACTGAAGCTTTCTTT. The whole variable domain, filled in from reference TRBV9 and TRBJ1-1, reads DSGVTQTPKHLITATGQRVTLRCSPRSGDLSVYWYQQSLDQGLQFLIQYYNGEERAKGNILERFSAQQFPDLHSELNLSSLELGDSALYFCASSGGLLNTEAFFGQGTRLTVV.

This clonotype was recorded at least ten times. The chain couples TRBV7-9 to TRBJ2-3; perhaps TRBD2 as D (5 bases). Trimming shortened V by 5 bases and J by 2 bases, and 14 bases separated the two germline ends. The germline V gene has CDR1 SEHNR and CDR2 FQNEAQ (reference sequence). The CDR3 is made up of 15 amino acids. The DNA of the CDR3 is TGTGCCAGCAGCCCCTCCGGGGTCCTCACAGATACGCAGTATTTT. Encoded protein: CASSPSGVLTDTQYF.

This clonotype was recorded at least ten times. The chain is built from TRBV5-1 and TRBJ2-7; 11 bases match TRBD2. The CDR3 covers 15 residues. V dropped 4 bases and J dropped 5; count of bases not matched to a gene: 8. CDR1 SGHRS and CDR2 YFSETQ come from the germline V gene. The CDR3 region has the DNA TGCGCCAGCAGCCTGATGACTAGCGGGGCCCACGAGCAGTACTTC. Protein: CASSLMTSGAHEQYF. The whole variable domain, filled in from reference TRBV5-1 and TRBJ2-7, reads KAGVTQTPRYLIKTRGQQVTLSCSPISGHRSVSWYQQTPGQGLQFLFEYFSETQRNKGNFPGRFSGRQFSNSRSEMNVSTLELGDSALYLCASSLMTSGAHEQYFGPGTRLTVT.